Presented here are 28 T cell receptor beta chains from one specimen sequenced in a study of cytomegalovirus exposure and HLA in healthy donors. Vbeta (60) and Jbeta (13) primers were used in the PCR. Measured with immunoSEQ multiplex PCR; TCRdb has only the in-frame clones, and not every one. The table lists over 130,000 clones, around three fifths of them singletons, with 1.8% in the top ten. Sequencing was carried out using PBMCs. The receptor source for this set is a male donor in good health and CMV-seronegative.

This clone has a handful of counts. This chain uses TRBV2 with TRBJ2-7, with TRBD1 as a possible D gene (5 bases). With 8 bases removed from V and 0 bases from J, the gap between germline ends came to 14 bases. The CDR3 loop spans 14 amino acids. Germline lookup yields CDR1 SNHLY and CDR2 FYNNEI. The CDR3: CASQQTESSYEQYF. The DNA of the CDR3 is TGTGCCAGCCAACAGACAGAATCCTCCTACGAGCAGTACTTC.

In its sample, this clone was seen a few times. This rearrangement joins TRBV2 to TRBJ2-3, with a possible D match to TRBD1 (8 bases). With 3 bases removed from V and 6 bases from J, the gap between germline ends came to 16 bases. Germline values: CDR1 SNHLY, CDR2 FYNNEI. The CDR3 extends over 15 amino acids. CDR3 in amino acids: CASSEVDRGGDTQYF. CDR3 nucleotides: TGTGCCAGCAGTGAGGTCGACAGGGGAGGGGATACGCAGTATTTT.

The chain carries TRBV6-1 and TRBJ2-7; tentatively, D is TRBD1 (6 bases). V gave up 6 bases and J gave up 13 bases, with 28 bases separating them. This CDR3 comprises 15 residues. In germline, CDR1 is MNHNS, CDR2 SASEGT. Here the CDR3 DNA reads TGTGCCAGCAGGGACCAAGGACAGACCACCTTTGCAGGCTACTTC. This sequence encodes CASRDQGQTTFAGYF.

This clone turned up a few times. This chain links TRBV6-1 with TRBJ1-5; 7 nucleotides match TRBD1. This CDR3 spans 13 amino acids. J was trimmed by 3 bases and V by 6 bases; bases with no gene match: 2. Germline V gene lookup returns CDR1 MNHNS and CDR2 SASEGT. CDR3 amino acids: CASRTGTNQPQHF. The CDR3 DNA reads TGTGCCAGCAGGACAGGGACCAATCAGCCCCAGCATTTT.

The genes are TRBV27 and TRBJ2-7; a possible D gene is TRBD2 (7 bases). Germline V CDR1 and CDR2: MNHEY, SMNVEV (reference sequence). Trimming stripped 2 bases from V and 9 bases from J, with 14 bases between. There are 13 residues in the CDR3. The CDR3 coding sequence is TGTGCCAGCAGTTTAAGCGGGACACCGGGGCAGTACTTC. Protein product: CASSLSGTPGQYF.

This clone has just a few counts. This sequence joins TRBV9 and TRBJ2-2; 9 bases match TRBD1. Germline loops: CDR1 SGDLS, CDR2 YYNGEE. V shed 5 bases and J 7 bases; nucleotides not matched to a gene: 6. The CDR3 loop spans 14 amino acids. In DNA, the CDR3 is TGTGCCAGCAGATCCGGGACAGGGATCGGGGAGCTGTTTTTT. This translates into CASRSGTGIGELFF. The full variable domain, in which reference TRBV9 and TRBJ2-2 provide the parts outside the CDR3, is DSGVTQTPKHLITATGQRVTLRCSPRSGDLSVYWYQQSLDQGLQFLIQYYNGEERAKGNILERFSAQQFPDLHSELNLSSLELGDSALYFCASRSGTGIGELFFGEGSRLTVL.

The chain employs TRBV18 and TRBJ2-2; unclear D gene. Germline values: CDR1 KGHSH, CDR2 LQKENI. Trimming removed 4 bases from V and 0 bases from J, with 3 bases in between. The CDR3 consists of 13 residues. CDR3 bases: TGTGCCAGCTCACGGCCGAACACCGGGGAGCTGTTTTTT. Protein product: CASSRPNTGELFF.

V is TRBV18 and J is TRBJ2-5, with 10 bases fitting TRBD1. The V gene's germline CDR1 is KGHSH and CDR2 LQKENI. Germline trimming cut 5 bases from V and 4 bases from J; bases unmatched to any gene: 7. The CDR3 loop spans 15 amino acids. CDR3 sequence (DNA): TGTGCCAGCTCATTGTCGGGGGACAGGGGAGAGACCCAGTACTTC. It codes for CASSLSGDRGETQYF.

V gene TRBV10-3 combines with J gene TRBJ2-7; perhaps TRBD1 as D (5 bases). The CDR3 runs 15 residues. The germline V and J ends were trimmed by 4 bases and 0 bases, with 13 bases remaining between them. Looked up from germline, CDR1 is ENHRY and CDR2 is SYGVKD. In DNA, the CDR3 is TGTGCCATCAGTGTCCGACAGCAGGGCTCCTACGAGCAGTACTTC. It codes for CAISVRQQGSYEQYF.

CDR3 sequence: CASSYGQGASYEQYF. In DNA, the CDR3 is TGTGCCAGCAGCTACGGACAGGGGGCCTCCTACGAGCAGTACTTC. The chain combines TRBV7-3 with TRBJ2-7; 11 nucleotides line up with TRBD1. The CDR3 totals 15 residues. The V and J ends lost 4 bases and 0 bases, in that order; junction bases with no gene match: 2. Germline values: CDR1 SGHTA, CDR2 FQGTGA.

In its sample, this clone was seen a few times. CDR3 residues: CASSFAGTGIYEQYF. The DNA for the CDR3 is TGTGCCAGCAGTTTTGCCGGGACAGGGATCTACGAGCAGTACTTC. The chain employs TRBV27 and TRBJ2-7; the match to TRBD1 covers 9 bases. The CDR3 runs to 15 residues. Unmatched junction bases numbered 6, after V lost 3 bases and J lost 3 bases. Germline values: CDR1 MNHEY, CDR2 SMNVEV (reference sequence).

CDR3 residues: CASSYREGDTEAFF. Here the CDR3 DNA reads TGTGCCAGCAGCTATAGGGAGGGGGACACTGAAGCTTTCTTT. The gene calls are TRBV9 and TRBJ1-1, with a tentative D call TRBD1 (6 bases). Germline V gene lookup returns CDR1 SGDLS and CDR2 YYNGEE. The CDR3 totals 14 residues. V lost 4 bases and J lost 3, with 13 bases in between.

The chain combines TRBV7-2 with TRBJ1-6, with 7 bases identical to TRBD1. With 5 bases clipped from V and 7 bases from J, the junction kept 8 bases outside the gene matches. Per germline, CDR1 SGHTA and CDR2 FQGNSA. This CDR3 spans 15 amino acids. CDR3 nucleotide sequence: TGTGCCAGCAGCCGCGACAGGGTCTGGAATTCACCCCTCCACTTT. This sequence encodes CASSRDRVWNSPLHF.

The sample holds a few counts of this clone. The genes are TRBV6-1 and TRBJ2-4, with a tentative D call TRBD2 (6 bases). CDR3 length: 16 amino acids. From germline, CDR1 is MNHNS and CDR2 SASEGT. V dropped 1 base and J dropped 0 bases, with 10 bases sitting between them. The CDR3: CASSEVPGVAKNIQYF. The CDR3 nucleotides read TGTGCCAGCAGTGAAGTGCCGGGGGTAGCCAAAAACATTCAGTACTTC.

This rearrangement joins TRBV2 to TRBJ1-6; a possible D gene is TRBD1 (5 bases). The CDR3 totals 14 residues. Germline V gives CDR1 SNHLY, CDR2 FYNNEI. V gave up 6 bases and J gave up 7 bases, with 13 bases separating them. The CDR3 loop is CASSSLGGNSPLHF. The DNA for the CDR3 is TGTGCCAGCAGCAGCCTGGGGGGAAATTCACCCCTCCACTTT. The whole variable domain, remainder taken from reference TRBV2 and TRBJ1-6, is EPEVTQTPSHQVTQMGQEVILRCVPISNHLYFYWYRQILGQKVEFLVSFYNNEISEKSEIFDDQFSVERPDGSNFTLKIRSTKLEDSAMYFCASSSLGGNSPLHFGNGTRLTVT.

A remark on this clone: This sample includes further DNA sequences coding for the same CDR3. V usage is TRBV19 and J usage is TRBJ2-7; 11 nucleotides align to TRBD2. J was trimmed by 2 bases and V by 3 bases; bases with no gene match: 3. The CDR3 totals 15 residues. CDR1 and CDR2 from the germline V gene are LNHDA and SQIVND (reference sequence). CDR3 residues: CASSIASGGTYEQYF. The DNA for the CDR3 is TGTGCCAGTAGTATTGCTAGCGGGGGGACCTACGAGCAGTACTTC.

This clone has just a few counts. The V gene is TRBV6-4, the J gene TRBJ2-1; D uncertain. The CDR3 covers 13 residues. The V gene's germline CDR1 is MRHNA and CDR2 SNTAGT. The ends were cut back, 0 bases at V and 3 bases at J, with 3 bases in the middle. The DNA of the CDR3 is TGTGCCAGCAGTGACTCTAGCTACAATGAGCAGTTCTTC. Translation gives CASSDSSYNEQFF.

This rearrangement joins TRBV11-2 to TRBJ2-1; TRBD2 matches 7 bases. CDR1 SGHAT and CDR2 FQNNGV come from the germline V gene. J was trimmed by 3 bases and V by 10 bases; bases with no gene match: 6. The CDR3 spans 13 residues. CDR3 residues: CATSAGDYNEQFF. CDR3 DNA: TGTGCCACCTCGGCGGGGGACTACAATGAGCAGTTCTTC.

The chain employs TRBV10-3 and TRBJ2-1; D may be TRBD2 (6 bases). Germline V gene lookup returns CDR1 ENHRY and CDR2 SYGVKD. The CDR3 sequence is 16 residues long. V lost 2 bases and J 8 bases, leaving 19 bases between the germline ends. The DNA for the CDR3 is TGTGCCATCAGTGAGCCCCCAAGGCGGCGGGGCGATGAGCAGTTCTTC. Protein sequence: CAISEPPRRRGDEQFF.

This chain links TRBV28 with TRBJ2-7, with 11 nucleotides matching TRBD1. The germline gives CDR1 MDHEN, CDR2 SYDVKM. CDR3 size: 14 residues. The junction had 3 bases not matched to a gene; V was cut back by 4 bases and J by 4 bases. CDR3 nucleotide sequence: TGTGCCAGCAGTTCGGACAGGGGGCTATACGAGCAGTACTTC. This codes for CASSSDRGLYEQYF.

This sequence joins TRBV7-2 and TRBJ2-5; the match to TRBD1 covers 11 bases. CDR3 length equals 18 residues. Germline V lookup: CDR1 SGHTA, CDR2 FQGNSA. V dropped 5 bases and J dropped 5; count of bases not matched to a gene: 16. The chain's CDR3 is CASSVLPGQGVAWETQYF. CDR3 DNA: TGTGCCAGCAGCGTGTTACCGGGACAGGGGGTTGCGTGGGAGACCCAGTACTTC.

This chain uses TRBV21-1 with TRBJ1-5; the table's D call, TRBD1, has no DNA check behind it. TRBV21-1 is flagged as a pseudogene. The CDR3 consists of 17 residues. The CDR3 here is CASSHPGTGGINQPQHF. CDR3 DNA sequence: TGTGCCAGCAGCCATCCCGGGACAGGGGGCATCAATCAGCCCCAGCATTTT.

This clone showed up just once. The V call is TRBV18, the J call TRBJ2-7; 8 bases are shared with TRBD2. V lost 2 bases, J lost 5 bases, and 11 bases stayed unmatched. The CDR3 totals 16 residues. Looked up from germline, CDR1 is KGHSH and CDR2 is LQKENI. The CDR3 nucleotides read TGTGCCAGCTCACCATACCAGGCTAGCGGGTCGCACGAGCAGTACTTC. This encodes CASSPYQASGSHEQYF.

CDR3 in amino acids: CASSSGGRGDEAFF. Here the CDR3 DNA reads TGTGCCAGCAGCTCAGGGGGAAGGGGCGATGAAGCTTTCTTT. This chain joins TRBV5-4 and TRBJ1-1, with 7 bases fitting TRBD1. V was clipped by 3 bases and J by 7 bases; unmatched bases: 9. Germline CDR1 is SGHNT and CDR2 is YYREEE (reference sequence). CDR3 size: 14 residues.

The chain couples TRBV14 to TRBJ2-1; 8 bases match TRBD2. Trimming at V came to 4 bases and at J to 12 bases, leaving 5 bases not matched to a gene. This CDR3 region has 12 residues. Germline V gene data show CDR1 as SGHDN and CDR2 as FVKESK. The CDR3 is CASSLGGVGQFF. CDR3 nucleotides: TGTGCCAGCAGCCTCGGGGGGGTTGGGCAGTTCTTC.

V and J are TRBV29-1 and TRBJ1-1; 10 bases align to TRBD1. There are 14 residues in the CDR3. The germline CDR1 and CDR2 sequences are SQVTM and ANQGSEA. The V segment lost 4 bases and the J segment 1 base; nucleotides outside the gene matches: 3. CDR3 DNA: TGCAGCGTTGGGGACAGGGGTTCGAACACTGAAGCTTTCTTT. It codes for CSVGDRGSNTEAFF.

The chain joins TRBV5-1 to TRBJ1-5; D possibly corresponds to TRBD1 (6 bases). Germline V gene sequence: CDR1 SGHRS, CDR2 YFSETQ. This CDR3 contains 14 residues. The V and J ends lost 4 bases and 6 bases respectively, with 14 bases between them. CDR3 sequence reads: CASSRGEGVQPQHF. As DNA, the CDR3 is TGCGCCAGCAGCCGGGGGGAGGGGGTTCAGCCCCAGCATTTT.

The chain has TRBV5-6 and TRBJ2-4; D is ambiguous. Germline V gene lookup returns CDR1 SGHDT and CDR2 YYEEEE. V was clipped by 2 bases and J by 2 bases, with 8 bases between them. The CDR3 runs 14 residues. The CDR3 sequence: CASSFYSTKNIQYF. As DNA, the CDR3 is TGTGCCAGCAGCTTCTACAGTACCAAAAACATTCAGTACTTC.